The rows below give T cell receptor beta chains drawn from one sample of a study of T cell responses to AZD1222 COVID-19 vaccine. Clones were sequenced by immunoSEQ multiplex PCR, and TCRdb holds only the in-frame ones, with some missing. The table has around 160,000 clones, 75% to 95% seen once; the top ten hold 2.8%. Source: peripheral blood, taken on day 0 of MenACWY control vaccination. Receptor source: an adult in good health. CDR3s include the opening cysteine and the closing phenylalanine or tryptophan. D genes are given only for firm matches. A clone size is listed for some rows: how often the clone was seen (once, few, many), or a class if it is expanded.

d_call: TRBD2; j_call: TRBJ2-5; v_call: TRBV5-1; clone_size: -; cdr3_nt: TGCGCCAGCAGCTCCGGGAATAGCGGGAGATCGGAGACCCAGTACTTC; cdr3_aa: CASSSGNSGRSETQYF
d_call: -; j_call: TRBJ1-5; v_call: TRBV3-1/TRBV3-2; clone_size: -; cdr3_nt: TGTGCCAGCAGCCGTGTCGGGGGCAATCAGCCCCAGCATTTT; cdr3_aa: CASSRVGGNQPQHF
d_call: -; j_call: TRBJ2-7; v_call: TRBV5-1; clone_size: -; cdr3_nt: TGCGCCAGCAGCTTGGGAGGGAGATACAACTCCTACGAGCAGTACTTC; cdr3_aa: CASSLGGRYNSYEQYF
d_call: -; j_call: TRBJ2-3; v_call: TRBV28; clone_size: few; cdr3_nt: TGTGCCAGCAGTTTGTACAGCACAGATACGCAGTATTTT; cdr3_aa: CASSLYSTDTQYF
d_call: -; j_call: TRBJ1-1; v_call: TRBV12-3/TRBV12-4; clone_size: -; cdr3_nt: TGTGCCAGCAGTTTGGGAGCGGGGGAGGCTTTCTTT; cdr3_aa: CASSLGAGEAFF
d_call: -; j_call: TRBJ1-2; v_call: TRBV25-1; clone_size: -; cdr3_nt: TGTGCCAGCAGCCCCCCCGAGCGGCTAAACTATGGCTACACCTTC; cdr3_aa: CASSPPERLNYGYTF
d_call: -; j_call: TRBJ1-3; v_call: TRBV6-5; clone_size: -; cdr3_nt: TGTGCCAGCAGGGCCAACTCTGGAAACACCATATATTTT; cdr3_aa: CASRANSGNTIYF
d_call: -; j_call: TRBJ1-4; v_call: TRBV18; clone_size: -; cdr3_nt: TGTGCCAGCTCACCACCGTTACAGGGAGGTGAAAAACTGTTTTTT; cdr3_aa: CASSPPLQGGEKLFF
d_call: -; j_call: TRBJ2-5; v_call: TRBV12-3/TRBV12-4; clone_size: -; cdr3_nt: TGTGCCAGCAGTCCCCGAGGGGGTCGGACCCAGTACTTC; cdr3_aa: CASSPRGGRTQYF
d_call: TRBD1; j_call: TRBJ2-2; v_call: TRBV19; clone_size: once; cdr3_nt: TGTGCCAGTAAAATATACGGGACAGCGAAAGCCGGGGAGCTGTTTTTT; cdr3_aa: CASKIYGTAKAGELFF
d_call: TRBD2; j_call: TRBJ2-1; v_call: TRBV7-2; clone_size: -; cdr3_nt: TGTGCCAGCAGCCCCCGGACTAGCGGGGGTAATGAGCAGTTCTTC; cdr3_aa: CASSPRTSGGNEQFF
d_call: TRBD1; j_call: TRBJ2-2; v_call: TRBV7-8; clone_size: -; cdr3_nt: TGTGCCAGCAGCCGTGGGCAGGGGGCCAACACCGGGGAGCTGTTTTTT; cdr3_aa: CASSRGQGANTGELFF
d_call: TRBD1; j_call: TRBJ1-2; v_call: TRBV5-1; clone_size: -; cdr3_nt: TGCGCCAGCAGCCCTGGACAGGAGGGCTATGGCTACACCTTC; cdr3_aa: CASSPGQEGYGYTF
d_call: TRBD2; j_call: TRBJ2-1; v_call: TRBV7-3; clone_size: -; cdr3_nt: TGTGCCAGCAGATCCAGACAGACTAGCGGGGAACAGTTCTTC; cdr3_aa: CASRSRQTSGEQFF
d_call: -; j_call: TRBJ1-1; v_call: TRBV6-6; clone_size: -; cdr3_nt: TGTGCCAGCAGTTACTCGGGATATCAAGGTTTCTTT; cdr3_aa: CASSYSGYQGFF
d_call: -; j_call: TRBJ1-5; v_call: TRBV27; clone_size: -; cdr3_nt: TGTGCCAGCAGTCCCTATAGCAATCAGCCCCAGCATTTT; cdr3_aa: CASSPYSNQPQHF
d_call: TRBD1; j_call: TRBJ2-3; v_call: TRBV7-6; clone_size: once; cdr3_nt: TGTGCCAGCAGCCAGGGGGTCGGCACAGATACGCAGTATTTT; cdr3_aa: CASSQGVGTDTQYF
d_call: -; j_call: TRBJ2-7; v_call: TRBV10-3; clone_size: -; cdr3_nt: TGTGCCATCAGTGAGTCGTCCCAGGCTCGGGTTGGCGAGCAGTACTTC; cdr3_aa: CAISESSQARVGEQYF
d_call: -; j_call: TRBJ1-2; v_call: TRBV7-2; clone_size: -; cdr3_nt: TGTGCCAGCAGCTTAGGAGGAGATCCTATGCATGGCTACACCTTC; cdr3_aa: CASSLGGDPMHGYTF
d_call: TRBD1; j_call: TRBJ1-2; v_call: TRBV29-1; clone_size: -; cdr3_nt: TGCAGCGTTGATCGCAGGGGGCGCGGCAACTATGGCTACACCTTC; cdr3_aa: CSVDRRGRGNYGYTF
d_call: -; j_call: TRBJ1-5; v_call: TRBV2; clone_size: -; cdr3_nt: TGTGCCAGCCCCCGGGGGTTCAATCAGCCCCAGCATTTT; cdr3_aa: CASPRGFNQPQHF
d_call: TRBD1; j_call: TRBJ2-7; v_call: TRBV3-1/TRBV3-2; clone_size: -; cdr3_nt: TGTGCCAGCAGTCGGAGCCTTAAGACAGGGGATGAGCAGTACTTC; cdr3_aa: CASSRSLKTGDEQYF
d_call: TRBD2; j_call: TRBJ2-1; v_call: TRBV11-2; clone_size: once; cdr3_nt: TGTGCCAGCAGCGCACTCGGGACTAGCGGGAAGAATGAGCAGTTCTTC; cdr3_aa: CASSALGTSGKNEQFF
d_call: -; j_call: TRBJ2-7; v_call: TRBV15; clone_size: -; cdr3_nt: TGTGCCACCAGCAGGGGGGGTTGGACCTACGAGCAGTACTTC; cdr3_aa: CATSRGGWTYEQYF
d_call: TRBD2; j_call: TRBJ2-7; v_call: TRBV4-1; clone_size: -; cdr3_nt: TGCGCCAGCAGCCAAGTGCTCAACTCTGGACTAGCGGGAGATTACGAGCAGTACTTC; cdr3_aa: CASSQVLNSGLAGDYEQYF
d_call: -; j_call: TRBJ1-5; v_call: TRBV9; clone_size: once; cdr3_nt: TGTGCCAGCAGCCATAGTGGGGGCGATCAGCCCCAGCATTTT; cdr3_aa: CASSHSGGDQPQHF
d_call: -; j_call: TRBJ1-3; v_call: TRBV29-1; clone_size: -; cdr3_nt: TGCAGCGTTGGCAGGGTTGGAGGTGGAAACACCATATATTTT; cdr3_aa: CSVGRVGGGNTIYF
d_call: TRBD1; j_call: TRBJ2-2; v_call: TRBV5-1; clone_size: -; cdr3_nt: TGCGCCAGCAGCTTGGGCGGGACAGGGAACACCGGGGAGCTGTTTTTT; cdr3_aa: CASSLGGTGNTGELFF
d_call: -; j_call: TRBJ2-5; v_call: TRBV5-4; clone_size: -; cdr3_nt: TGTGCCAGCAGCTTACAAGAGCGAGAGACCCAGTACTTC; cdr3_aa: CASSLQERETQYF
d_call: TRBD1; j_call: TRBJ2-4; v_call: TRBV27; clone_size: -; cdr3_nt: TGTGCCAGCAGTTCTGACAGGGCGGGCATTCAGTACTTC; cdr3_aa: CASSSDRAGIQYF
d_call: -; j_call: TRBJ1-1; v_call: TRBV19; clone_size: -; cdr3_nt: TGTGCCAGTAGTATAGCTAACAGGGTGAACACTGAAGCTTTCTTT; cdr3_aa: CASSIANRVNTEAFF
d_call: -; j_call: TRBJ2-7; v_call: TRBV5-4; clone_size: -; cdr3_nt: TGTGCCAGCAGCCCAGGCCCCCAAAGCTCCTACGAGCAGTACTTC; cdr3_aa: CASSPGPQSSYEQYF
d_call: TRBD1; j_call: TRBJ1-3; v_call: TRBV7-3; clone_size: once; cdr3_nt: TGTGCCAGCAGCCCAACCGGGACAGGGCGTGGAAACACCATATATTTT; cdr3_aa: CASSPTGTGRGNTIYF
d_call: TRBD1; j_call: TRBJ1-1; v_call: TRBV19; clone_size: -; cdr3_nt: TGTGCCAGTAGTGGTAGACAGGGGGCTGGCACTGAAGCTTTCTTT; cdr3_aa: CASSGRQGAGTEAFF
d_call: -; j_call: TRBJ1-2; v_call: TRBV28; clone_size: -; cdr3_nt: TGTGCCAGCAGCTCAAATCAGGGCTGGGGCTACACCTTC; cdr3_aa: CASSSNQGWGYTF
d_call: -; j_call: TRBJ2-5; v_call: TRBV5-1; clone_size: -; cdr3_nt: TGCGCCAGCAGCTTGGCTGAGGCTAGCAAAGAGACCCAGTACTTC; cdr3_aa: CASSLAEASKETQYF
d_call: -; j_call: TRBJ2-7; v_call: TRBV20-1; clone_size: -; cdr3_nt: TGCAGTGCTAGTGCTGGAAAGGTGGAGCAGTACTTC; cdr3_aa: CSASAGKVEQYF
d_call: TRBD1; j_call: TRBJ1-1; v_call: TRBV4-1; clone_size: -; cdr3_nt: TGCGCCAGCAGCCGGACGGACAGGGGTAACACTGAAGCTTTCTTT; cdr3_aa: CASSRTDRGNTEAFF
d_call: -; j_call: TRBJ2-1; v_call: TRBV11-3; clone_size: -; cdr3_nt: TGTGCCAGCAGCCTTAGGGGGGGGTCTTACAATGAGCAGTTCTTC; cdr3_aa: CASSLRGGSYNEQFF
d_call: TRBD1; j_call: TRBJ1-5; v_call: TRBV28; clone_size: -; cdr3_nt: TGTGCCGTAAACAGGGGCACGGGCTGGAGCAATCAGCCCCAGCATTTT; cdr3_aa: CAVNRGTGWSNQPQHF
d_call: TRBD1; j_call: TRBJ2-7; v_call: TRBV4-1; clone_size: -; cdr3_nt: TGCGCCAGCAGCCAAGTAGGTATTAGGGCAGGGGGAAGCGAGCAGTACTTC; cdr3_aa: CASSQVGIRAGGSEQYF
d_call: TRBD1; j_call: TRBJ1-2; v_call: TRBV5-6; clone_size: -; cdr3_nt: TGTGCCAGCAGCTCTCCGGGGCTTCAGGGGGAAGTGTACACCTTC; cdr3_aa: CASSSPGLQGEVYTF
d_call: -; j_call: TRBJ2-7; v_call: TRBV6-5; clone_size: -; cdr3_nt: TGTGCCAGCAACTCCGGGGCCTACGAGCAGTACTTC; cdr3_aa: CASNSGAYEQYF
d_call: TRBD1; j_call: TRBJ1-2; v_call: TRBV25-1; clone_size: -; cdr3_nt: TGTGCCAGCAGTGGCGGACAGGGGGCCAGTGGTGGCTACACCTTC; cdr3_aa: CASSGGQGASGGYTF
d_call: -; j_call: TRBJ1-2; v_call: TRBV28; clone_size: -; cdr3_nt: TGTGCCAGCAGATCATACAAGGACGGATTAGCTAACTATGGCTACACCTTC; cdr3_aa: CASRSYKDGLANYGYTF
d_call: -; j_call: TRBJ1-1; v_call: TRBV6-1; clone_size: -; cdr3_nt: TGTGCCAGCAGTGAAGTTTCAGCTGGTGGCACTGAAGCTTTCTTT; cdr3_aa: CASSEVSAGGTEAFF
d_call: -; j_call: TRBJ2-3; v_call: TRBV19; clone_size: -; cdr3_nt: TGTGCCAGTAGTAACCGGGCCTCCCGGTTAACAGATACGCAGTATTTT; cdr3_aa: CASSNRASRLTDTQYF
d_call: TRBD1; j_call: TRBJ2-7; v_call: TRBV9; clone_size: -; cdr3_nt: TGTGCCAGCAGCGTAGAACAGGGGCACTACGAGCAGTACTTC; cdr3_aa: CASSVEQGHYEQYF
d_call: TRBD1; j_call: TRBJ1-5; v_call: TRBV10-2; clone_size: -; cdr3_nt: TGCGCCAGCAGGGGGCAGACAGGGGGCCTCTCGGATCAGCCCCAGCATTTT; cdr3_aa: CASRGQTGGLSDQPQHF
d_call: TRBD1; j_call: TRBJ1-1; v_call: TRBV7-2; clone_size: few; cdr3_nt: TGTGCCAGCAGTCGATTTCCCTCTTACAGGGGGACGGGCACTGAAGCTTTCTTT; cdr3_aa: CASSRFPSYRGTGTEAFF
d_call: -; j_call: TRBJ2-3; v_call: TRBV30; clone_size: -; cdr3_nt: TGTGCCTGGAGTGTTATCACGGGGTCAGATACGCAGTATTTT; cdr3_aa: CAWSVITGSDTQYF
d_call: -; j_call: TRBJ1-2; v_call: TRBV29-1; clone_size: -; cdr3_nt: TGCAGCGTTGAAAGGGAGTCCTATGGCTACACCTTC; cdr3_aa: CSVERESYGYTF
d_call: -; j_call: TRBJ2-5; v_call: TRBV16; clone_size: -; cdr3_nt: TGTGCCAGCAGCCAATTCAGAGGGACCAACCAAGAGACCCAGTACTTC; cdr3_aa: CASSQFRGTNQETQYF
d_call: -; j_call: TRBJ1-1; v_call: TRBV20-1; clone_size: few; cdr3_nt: TGCAGTGCTAGTTTATTAAGCACTGAAGCTTTCTTT; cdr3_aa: CSASLLSTEAFF
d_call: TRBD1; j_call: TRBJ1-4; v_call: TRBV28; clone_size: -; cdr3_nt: TGTGCCAGCAGTTTAGGGCAGGGGGGAGCTGAAAAACTGTTTTTT; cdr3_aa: CASSLGQGGAEKLFF